This T cell receptor (beta chain) is drawn from a study of cytomegalovirus exposure and HLA in healthy donors. Turning to the study itself: A previous analysis identified approximately 120 million unique TCR beta sequences derived from about 180 million T cells.

Notes on the study in general: DRB1 showed the most TCR associations and HLA-C the fewest in a later analysis, as rates varied by HLA locus. The later analysis indicated that the majority of CMV-associated TCR beta chains appeared HLA-restricted.

Deletions cut 4 bases from V and 7 bases from J, with 11 bases between. The length of the CDR3 is 12 residues. Looked up from germline, CDR1 is WSHSY and CDR2 is SAAADI. This clone was found a few times. Its matching antigen is unknown. Primers included in the PCR were 60 Vbeta and 13 Jbeta primers. Method: immunoSEQ multiplex PCR; TCRdb's copy keeps in-frame clones and lacks some. The sample yields about 120,000 clones, roughly a tenth seen once. The chain joins TRBV10-2 to TRBJ2-7; possibly TRBD1 for D (6 bases). The TCR comes from a man aged 25-45 years in good health and CMV-seronegative. Sequencing input: PBMCs. The CDR3 nucleotides are TGCGCCAGCAGTGGGGTTCAGGGGGAGCAGTACTTC. Translating it yields CASSGVQGEQYF.